This entry is about one T cell receptor beta chain. Its specificity is not known. The entry originates in a study of vaccination effects on CD4 cells after COVID-19. Study-wide findings and caveats: Cross-reactivity with common cold coronaviruses was shown by only 1 of 255 vaccine-induced clones in healthy vaccinees.

Viral peptide pool expansion of antigen-specific CD4+ T cells preceded sequencing in the ViraFEST assay. Subsequent to 10 days of culture, CD4+ T cells were isolated. Vaccinated participants had no history of SARS-CoV-2 infection and tested negative for nucleocapsid antibodies. The CDR3 contains 14 residues. The V and J ends lost 9 bases and 0 bases respectively, with 14 bases between them. Germline loops: CDR1 MDHEN, CDR2 SYDVKM. Produced via immunoSEQ multiplex PCR; TCRdb's table is partial and in-frame only. The table has 77,000 or so clones, 60% to 85% seen once; the top ten hold more than 9%. Sample: CD4+ T cells from PBMCs cultured with SARS-CoV-2 spike peptides, taken before COVID-19 vaccination. This receptor was identified in a human donor who received a COVID-19 vaccine. This chain joins TRBV28 and TRBJ1-1; D not certain. CDR3 nucleotides: TGTGCCAGTTTCGTGTCACCCGTGAACACTGAAGCTTTCTTT. Translation gives CASFVSPVNTEAFF.